The next 18 T cell receptor beta chains were all read from a single sample in a study of shared clonotypes between healthy human individuals. Measured with immunoSEQ multiplex PCR; TCRdb has only the in-frame clones, and not every one. The sample carries around 2.1 million clones, nearly 97% recorded once. The sequenced sample consisted of naive CD4+ T cells sorted from blood. Described subset: CD45RA+ positively selected. These receptor sequences come from a man aged 18 to 29 in good health.

The chain has TRBV6-7 and TRBJ1-5; 10 bases map to TRBD1. TRBV6-7 is marked as an open reading frame, function uncertain. This CDR3 has 18 residues. V shed 5 bases, J shed 1 base, and the junction held 11 bases outside the gene matches. CDR3 loop: CASSQWDRGRLSNQPQHF. The CDR3 region has the DNA TGTGCCAGCAGTCAATGGGACAGGGGAAGATTGAGCAATCAGCCCCAGCATTTT.

V gene TRBV7-2 combines with J gene TRBJ2-7; 9 nucleotides align to TRBD1. J was trimmed by 6 bases and V by 4 bases; bases with no gene match: 10. CDR3 length: 15 residues. Germline CDR1 reads SGHTA; CDR2 reads FQGNSA. This chain's CDR3 is CASSSPGTGWFEQYF. CDR3 nucleotides: TGTGCCAGCAGCTCCCCCGGGACAGGGTGGTTCGAGCAGTACTTC.

The V gene is TRBV4-1, the J gene TRBJ2-1, with 11 bases matching TRBD2. The germline V gene encodes CDR1 MGHRA and CDR2 YSYEKL. V shed 0 bases, J shed 6 bases, and the junction held 7 bases outside the gene matches. The CDR3 runs to 17 residues. CDR3 loop: CASSQEASGRTTNEQFF. DNA for the CDR3: TGCGCCAGCAGCCAAGAGGCTAGCGGGAGGACCACCAATGAGCAGTTCTTC.

In regard to this clone: The sample holds other DNA sequences that translate to the same CDR3. The V and J genes are TRBV9 and TRBJ1-2, with TRBD1 as a possible D gene (6 bases). Germline V gene lookup returns CDR1 SGDLS and CDR2 YYNGEE. V shed 2 bases and J shed 5 bases, with 13 bases lying between them. The CDR3 loop spans 14 amino acids. The CDR3, as DNA: TGTGCCAGCAGCGTGGACAGAGTGGGGTATGGCTACACCTTC. This encodes CASSVDRVGYGYTF.

The chain combines TRBV5-6 with TRBJ2-7; a weak D match, TRBD2 (6 bases). Trimming cost V 4 bases and J 3 bases, with 11 bases left between them. The CDR3 is 13 residues long. Germline V gene data show CDR1 as SGHDT and CDR2 as YYEEEE. CDR3: CASSRVADYEQYF. In nucleotides, the CDR3 is TGTGCCAGCAGCCGGGTAGCGGACTACGAGCAGTACTTC.

CDR3 amino acids: CASSTGQGASMNTEAFF. DNA for the CDR3: TGCGCCAGCAGCACCGGACAGGGGGCCTCAATGAACACTGAAGCTTTCTTT. The rearrangement links TRBV5-1 to TRBJ1-1; 11 bases fit TRBD1. Trimming took 4 bases from V and 0 from J; bases not matched to a gene: 8. The germline V gene encodes CDR1 SGHRS and CDR2 YFSETQ. CDR3 length: 17 residues. The full variable domain, in which reference TRBV5-1 and TRBJ1-1 provide the parts outside the CDR3, is KAGVTQTPRYLIKTRGQQVTLSCSPISGHRSVSWYQQTPGQGLQFLFEYFSETQRNKGNFPGRFSGRQFSNSRSEMNVSTLELGDSALYLCASSTGQGASMNTEAFFGQGTRLTVV.

This chain links TRBV18 with TRBJ1-3; perhaps TRBD1 as D (6 bases). The germline CDR1 and CDR2 sequences are KGHSH and LQKENI. Trimming pared 3 bases from V and 4 bases from J, leaving 13 bases between. This CDR3 spans 15 amino acids. Written as DNA, the CDR3 is TGTGCCAGCTCACCGCCAACAGGGAGGGGAAACACCATATATTTT. Protein product: CASSPPTGRGNTIYF.

A remark on this clone: Other DNA sequences in the sample encode the same CDR3. This chain links TRBV18 with TRBJ1-2; 11 bases line up with TRBD1. CDR1 is KGHSH and CDR2 is LQKENI in the germline V gene. V was pared by 6 bases and J by 4 bases, with 4 bases of the junction left unmatched. This CDR3 contains 14 residues. The CDR3 DNA sequence: TGTGCCAGCTCGCGGACAGGGGGCGGCTATGGCTACACCTTC. This sequence encodes CASSRTGGGYGYTF.

This clone was detected once. The chain carries TRBV29-1 and TRBJ1-5; no clear D gene. With 5 bases removed from V and 4 bases from J, the gap between germline ends came to 9 bases. Germline V lookup: CDR1 SQVTM, CDR2 ANQGSEA. This CDR3 spans 12 amino acids. The CDR3: CSVKDGNQPQHF. DNA of the CDR3: TGCAGCGTTAAGGACGGGAATCAGCCCCAGCATTTT.

The CDR3: CASRRGPSVNYGYTF. The CDR3 DNA reads as TGTGCCAGCAGAAGAGGTCCTAGTGTAAACTATGGCTACACCTTC. This chain joins TRBV7-8 and TRBJ1-2; no clear D. This CDR3 contains 15 residues. V gave up 6 bases and J gave up 2 bases, with 16 bases separating them. Per germline, CDR1 SGHVS and CDR2 FQNEAQ. Based on the CDR3 plus reference TRBV7-8 and TRBJ1-2, the full variable domain is GAGVSQSPRYKVAKRGQDVALRCDPISGHVSLFWYQQALGQGPEFLTYFQNEAQLDKSGLPSDRFFAERPEGSVSTLKIQRTQQEDSAVYLCASRRGPSVNYGYTFGSGTRLTVV.

The genes are TRBV7-8 and TRBJ2-5, with TRBD2 matching 12 bases. CDR1 and CDR2 from the germline V gene are SGHVS and FQNEAQ. V was pared by 5 bases and J by 5 bases, with 6 bases of the junction left unmatched. The length of the CDR3 is 15 residues. In DNA, the CDR3 is TGTGCCAGCAGCGCGTCGACTAGCGGGGGTGAGACCCAGTACTTC. It translates to CASSASTSGGETQYF.

This clone was recorded only once. The chain links TRBV7-2 to TRBJ2-7; 9 nucleotides match TRBD2. With V trimmed by 2 bases and J by 5 bases, 7 bases remained unmatched. The CDR3 is 15 residues long. Per germline, CDR1 SGHTA and CDR2 FQGNSA. The CDR3 region has the DNA TGTGCCAGCAGCTTACTAGCGGGGCGAACGAACGAGCAGTACTTC. Translation: CASSLLAGRTNEQYF.

This rearrangement joins TRBV6-5 to TRBJ2-7; D gene uncertain. Germline CDR1 is MNHEY and CDR2 is SVGAGI. The CDR3 consists of 13 residues. V was clipped by 6 bases and J by 8 bases, with 17 bases between them. The CDR3 loop is CASRTGSERKQYF. The CDR3, as DNA: TGTGCCAGCAGGACCGGAAGCGAGAGAAAGCAGTACTTC.

A word on this clone: This sample includes further DNA sequences coding for the same CDR3. The chain is built from TRBV30 and TRBJ1-5; tentatively, D is TRBD1 (6 bases). This CDR3 has 14 residues. The germline V gene encodes CDR1 GTSNPN and CDR2 SVGIG (reference sequence). Trimming took off 1 base at V and 4 bases at J, with 11 bases between the two ends. CDR3 nucleotides: TGTGCCTGGAGTGGGGGGACAAGTAATCAGCCCCAGCATTTT. Amino acid sequence: CAWSGGTSNQPQHF.

This chain uses TRBV19 with TRBJ1-2, with D tentatively TRBD1 (6 bases). The CDR3 loop spans 15 amino acids. Germline V gene sequence: CDR1 LNHDA, CDR2 SQIVND (reference sequence). Trimming cost V 4 bases and J 3 bases, with 15 bases left between them. The CDR3 DNA reads as TGTGCCAGTAGTACGGGGACACTGGGCTACTATGGCTACACCTTC. Translation: CASSTGTLGYYGYTF.

This rearrangement joins TRBV6-6 to TRBJ2-1; 11 nucleotides agree with TRBD2. Losses at the gene ends were 8 bases for V and 7 bases for J; bases not matched to a gene: 10. The CDR3 covers 15 residues. Per germline, CDR1 MNHNY and CDR2 SVGAGI (reference sequence). CDR3 region: CASGRLAGGGNEQFF. In nucleotides, the CDR3 is TGTGCCAGCGGCCGGCTAGCGGGAGGTGGGAATGAGCAGTTCTTC.

A word on this clone: At the DNA level, this CDR3 is encoded by other sequences in the same sample as well. The chain links TRBV7-2 to TRBJ2-3, with D perhaps TRBD2 (5 bases). The CDR3 covers 14 residues. CDR1 is SGHTA and CDR2 is FQGNSA in the germline V gene. The V gene lost 3 bases and the J gene lost 0 bases, with 7 bases spanning the gap. DNA of the CDR3: TGTGCCAGCAGCTTGAGCGGAAGCACAGATACGCAGTATTTT. This gives the protein CASSLSGSTDTQYF.

The V call is TRBV2, the J call TRBJ1-4; no firm D call. This CDR3 is 14 amino acids long. The V end lost 4 bases, the J end lost 0 bases, and 6 bases lay between the germline ends. Germline lookup yields CDR1 SNHLY and CDR2 FYNNEI. The CDR3, as DNA: TGTGCCAGCAGTGCGGGCACAACTAATGAAAAACTGTTTTTT. As protein: CASSAGTTNEKLFF. The whole variable domain, filled in from reference TRBV2 and TRBJ1-4, reads EPEVTQTPSHQVTQMGQEVILRCVPISNHLYFYWYRQILGQKVEFLVSFYNNEISEKSEIFDDQFSVERPDGSNFTLKIRSTKLEDSAMYFCASSAGTTNEKLFFGSGTQLSVL.